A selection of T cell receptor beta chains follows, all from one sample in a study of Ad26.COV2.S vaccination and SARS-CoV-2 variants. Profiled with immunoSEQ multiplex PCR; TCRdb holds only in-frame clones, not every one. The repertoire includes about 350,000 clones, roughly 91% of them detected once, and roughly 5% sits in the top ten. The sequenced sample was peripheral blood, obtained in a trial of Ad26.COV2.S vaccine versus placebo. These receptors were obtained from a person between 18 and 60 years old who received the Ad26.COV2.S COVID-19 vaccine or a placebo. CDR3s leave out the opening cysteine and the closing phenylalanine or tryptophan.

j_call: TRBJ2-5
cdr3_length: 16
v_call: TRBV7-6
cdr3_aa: ASSLGLLAGVSRETQY

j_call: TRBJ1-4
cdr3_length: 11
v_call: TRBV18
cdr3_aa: ASSQGVNEKLF

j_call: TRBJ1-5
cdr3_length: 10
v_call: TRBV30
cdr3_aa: AWSTRGQPQH

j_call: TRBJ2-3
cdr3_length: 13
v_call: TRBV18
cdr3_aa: ASSPGGIASDTQY

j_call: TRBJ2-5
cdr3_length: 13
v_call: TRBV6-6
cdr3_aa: ASSPGTGAKETQY

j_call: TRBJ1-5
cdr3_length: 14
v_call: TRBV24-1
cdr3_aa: ATSDSEAEGNQPQH

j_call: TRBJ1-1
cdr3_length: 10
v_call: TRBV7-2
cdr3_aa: ASSFKGRAAF

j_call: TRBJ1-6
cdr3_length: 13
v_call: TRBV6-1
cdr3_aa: ASSEVGQNNSPLH

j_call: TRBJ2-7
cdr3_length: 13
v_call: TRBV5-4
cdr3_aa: ASSRGQGNSYEQY

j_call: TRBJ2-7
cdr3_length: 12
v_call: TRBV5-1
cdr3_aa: ASSLSGSAYEQY

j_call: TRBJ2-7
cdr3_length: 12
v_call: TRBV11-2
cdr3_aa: ASSLAGSSYEQY

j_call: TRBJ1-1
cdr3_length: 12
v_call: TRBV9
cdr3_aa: ASSAGQGNTEAF

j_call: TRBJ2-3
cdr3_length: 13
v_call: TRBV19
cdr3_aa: ASSMGTGYADTQY

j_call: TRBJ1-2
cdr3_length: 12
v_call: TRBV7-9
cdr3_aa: ASSLGGHNYGYT

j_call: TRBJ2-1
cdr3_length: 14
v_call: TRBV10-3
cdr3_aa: AISDSWDREKDEQF

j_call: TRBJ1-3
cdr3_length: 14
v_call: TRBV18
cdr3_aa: ASSNSIRGSGNTIY

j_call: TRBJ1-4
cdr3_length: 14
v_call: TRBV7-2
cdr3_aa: ASSTRTAPSNEKLF

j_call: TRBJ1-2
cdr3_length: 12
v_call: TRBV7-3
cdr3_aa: ASPLRTGCYGYT

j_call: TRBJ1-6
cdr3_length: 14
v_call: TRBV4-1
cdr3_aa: ASSQSRQSYNSPLH

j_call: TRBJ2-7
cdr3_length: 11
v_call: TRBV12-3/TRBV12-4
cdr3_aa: ASSLGQGYEQY

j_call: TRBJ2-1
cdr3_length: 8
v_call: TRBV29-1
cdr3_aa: SVERNEQF

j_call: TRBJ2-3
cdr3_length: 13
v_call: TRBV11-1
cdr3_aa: ASSLTSGGTDTQY

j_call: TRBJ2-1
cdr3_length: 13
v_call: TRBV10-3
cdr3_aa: AISERAGADNEQF

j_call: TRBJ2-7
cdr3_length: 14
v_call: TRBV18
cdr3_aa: ASSPFRDRGGYEQY

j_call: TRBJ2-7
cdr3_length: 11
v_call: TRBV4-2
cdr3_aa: ASSQASGYEQY

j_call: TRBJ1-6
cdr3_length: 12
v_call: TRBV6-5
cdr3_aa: ASKGGAYNSPLH

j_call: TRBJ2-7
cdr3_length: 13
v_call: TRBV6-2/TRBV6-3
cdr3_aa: ASSYSLVRVYEQY

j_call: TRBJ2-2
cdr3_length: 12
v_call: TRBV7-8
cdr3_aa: ASSLTGDTGELF

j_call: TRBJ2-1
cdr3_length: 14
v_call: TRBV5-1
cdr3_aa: ASSLSPGQGYNEQF

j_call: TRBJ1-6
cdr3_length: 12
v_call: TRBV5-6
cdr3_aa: ASSPSGTNSPLH

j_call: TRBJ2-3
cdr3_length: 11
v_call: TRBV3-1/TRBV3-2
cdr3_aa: ASSLTTTDTQY

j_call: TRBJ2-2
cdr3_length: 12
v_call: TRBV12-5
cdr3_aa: ASGSDSNTGELF

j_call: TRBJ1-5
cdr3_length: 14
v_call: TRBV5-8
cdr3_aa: ASSLAGAGLYQPQH

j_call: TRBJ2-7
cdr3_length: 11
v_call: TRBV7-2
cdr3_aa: ASALAGAHEQY

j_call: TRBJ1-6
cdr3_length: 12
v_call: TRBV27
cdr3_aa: ASSRAGDNSPLH

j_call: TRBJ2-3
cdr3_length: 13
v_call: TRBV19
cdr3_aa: ASSISRTATDTQY

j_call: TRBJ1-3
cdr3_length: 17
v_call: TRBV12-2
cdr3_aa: ASRWTGGELECSGNTIY

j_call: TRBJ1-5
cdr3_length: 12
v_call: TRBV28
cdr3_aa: ASSFGTANQPQH

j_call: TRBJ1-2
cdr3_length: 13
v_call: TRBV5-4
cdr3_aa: ASSSGQGVNYGYT

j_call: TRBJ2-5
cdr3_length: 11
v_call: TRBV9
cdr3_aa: ASSVARGETQY

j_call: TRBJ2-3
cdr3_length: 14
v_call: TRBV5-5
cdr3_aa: ASSLSPDPVTDTQY

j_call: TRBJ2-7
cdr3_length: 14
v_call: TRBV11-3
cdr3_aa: ASSLEGTRSLYEQY

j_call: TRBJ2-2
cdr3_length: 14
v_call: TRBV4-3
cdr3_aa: ASSQEGDANTGELF

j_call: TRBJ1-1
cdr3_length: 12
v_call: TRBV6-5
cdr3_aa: ASLTGGSTTEAF

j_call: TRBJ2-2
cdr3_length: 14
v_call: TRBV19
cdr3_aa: ASSRGLAGVSGELF

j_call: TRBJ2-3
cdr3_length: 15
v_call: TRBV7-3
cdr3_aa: ASSDPDRTPIKNTQY

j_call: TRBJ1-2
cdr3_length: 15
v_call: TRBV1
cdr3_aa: TSSQSPPTGTNYGYT

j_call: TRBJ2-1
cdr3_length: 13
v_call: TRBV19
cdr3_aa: ASSIQQESYNEQF

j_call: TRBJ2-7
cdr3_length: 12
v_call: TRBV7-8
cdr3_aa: ASSLGGNPYEQY

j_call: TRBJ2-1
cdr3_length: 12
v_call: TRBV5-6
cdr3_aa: ASSFRGPDNEQF

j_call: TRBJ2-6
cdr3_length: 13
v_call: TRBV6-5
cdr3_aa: ASSYRSSGANVLT

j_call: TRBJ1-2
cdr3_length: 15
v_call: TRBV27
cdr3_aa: ASSLKFGDRSFYGYT

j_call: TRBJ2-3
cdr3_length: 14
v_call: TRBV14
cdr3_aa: ASSHTADRITDTQY

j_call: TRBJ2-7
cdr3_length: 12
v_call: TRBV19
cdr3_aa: ASSAGQATYEQY

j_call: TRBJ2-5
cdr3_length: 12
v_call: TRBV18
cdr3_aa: ASSHSGVRETQY

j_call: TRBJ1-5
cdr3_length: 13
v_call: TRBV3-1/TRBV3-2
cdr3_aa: ASSQIQGPNQPQH

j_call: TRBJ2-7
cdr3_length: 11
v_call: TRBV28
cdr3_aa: ASSLGRGYEQY

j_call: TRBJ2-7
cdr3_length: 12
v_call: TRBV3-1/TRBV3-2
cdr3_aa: ASSPGTGYYEQY

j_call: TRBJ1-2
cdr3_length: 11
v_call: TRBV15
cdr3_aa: ATSRGPREGYT

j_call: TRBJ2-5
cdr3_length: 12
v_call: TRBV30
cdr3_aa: AWSVQGGRETQY